The rows below give T cell receptor beta chains drawn from one sample of a study of cytomegalovirus exposure and HLA in healthy donors. Method: immunoSEQ multiplex PCR; TCRdb's copy keeps in-frame clones and lacks some. The sample records about 130,000 clones, approximately 80% being singletons. The sequenced material came from PBMCs. The source of these receptors is a woman in her thirties or forties in good health and CMV-seropositive. The CDR3 runs from the conserved cysteine through the conserved F or W. The D gene is left open where the match is weak. Rows give clone size only sometimes, using once, few, many, or a class for an expanded clone.

TRBV7-7	NA	TRBJ2-7	NA	TGTGCTAGCAGCTTAGCGACGGACACTATCTCCGAGCAGTACTTC	CASSLATDTISEQYF
TRBV5-1	NA	TRBJ2-4	TRBD1	TGCGCCAGCAGCTTGGTTACAGGGGGCCGGAACATTCAGTACTTC	CASSLVTGGRNIQYF
TRBV28	NA	TRBJ2-7	NA	TGTGCCAGCAGTTCCTCCCAGGGCTCCTACGAGCAGTACTTC	CASSSSQGSYEQYF
TRBV6-6	once	TRBJ2-4	TRBD1	TGTGCCTCCAGTCAAGGGGGGACAGGGACAAACATTCAGTACTTC	CASSQGGTGTNIQYF
TRBV30	NA	TRBJ2-1	TRBD2	TGTGCCTGGACGCAAAAGGGAGTGAGGGCAGCGGGAGGGCCAAATGAGCAGTTCTTC	CAWTQKGVRAAGGPNEQFF
TRBV28	NA	TRBJ2-1	TRBD2	TGTGCCAGCAGGGGTAGCGGGAGGTCTGAGCAGTTCTTC	CASRGSGRSEQFF
TRBV6-1	NA	TRBJ1-2	NA	TGTGCCAGCAGTGATCCTACCCTAGGTGGCTACACCTTC	CASSDPTLGGYTF
TRBV4-3	NA	TRBJ1-4	NA	TGCGCCAGCAGCCAAGTGAGGGCAGATCCACTGTTTTTT	CASSQVRADPLFF
TRBV27	NA	TRBJ1-1	NA	TGTGCCAGCAGGGGACACTCGAACACTGAAGCTTTCTTT	CASRGHSNTEAFF
TRBV29-1	NA	TRBJ1-1	NA	TGCAGCGTTGAAGAGGCGGCCACTGAAGCTTTCTTT	CSVEEAATEAFF
TRBV5-6	NA	TRBJ2-1	NA	TGTGCCAGCAGCTCCCCACAGGGTCGGTATGAGCAGTTCTTC	CASSSPQGRYEQFF
TRBV7-9	few	TRBJ2-5	NA	TGTGCCAGCAGCTTAGGCGGGATGGAGGTGACCCAGTACTTC	CASSLGGMEVTQYF
TRBV29-1	NA	TRBJ2-1	TRBD2	TGCAGCGTTGAATCTAGCGGGGGCGCCTACAATGAGCAGTTCTTC	CSVESSGGAYNEQFF
TRBV5-1	NA	TRBJ2-2	NA	TGCGCCAGCAGCTCGGCAGGGAACACCGGGGAGCTGTTTTTT	CASSSAGNTGELFF
TRBV25-1	NA	TRBJ2-1	TRBD2	TGTGCCAGCAGTGAATTTCCACGGGGGGTCTACAATGAGCAGTTCTTC	CASSEFPRGVYNEQFF
TRBV7-3	NA	TRBJ2-1	TRBD2	TGTGCCAGCAGCCCTCGCCCTCTAGCGGGCCGCTACAATGAGCAGTTCTTC	CASSPRPLAGRYNEQFF
TRBV7-9	NA	TRBJ2-5	NA	TGTGCCAGCAGCCGAATGTTGGGCCTTATGGAAGAGACCCAGTACTTC	CASSRMLGLMEETQYF
TRBV28	few	TRBJ2-2	TRBD2	TGTGCCAGCAGCCCATACAACCCGGGGGGGACCGGGGAGCTGTTTTTT	CASSPYNPGGTGELFF
TRBV19	NA	TRBJ1-2	TRBD1	TGTGCCAGTAGTGCCACTCGACAGGGGGCCGATGGCTACACCTTC	CASSATRQGADGYTF
TRBV13	NA	TRBJ1-2	TRBD1	TGTGCCAGCAGCTCAGGACAGGGGGCGGTTGATGGCTACACCTTC	CASSSGQGAVDGYTF
TRBV6-6	once	TRBJ2-5	NA	TGTGCCAGCAGTTTCTCGGGGGCTCGAGAGACCCAGTACTTC	CASSFSGARETQYF
TRBV18	NA	TRBJ2-1	NA	TGTGCCAGCTCCCAACAAAGTGAGCAGTTCTTC	CASSQQSEQFF
TRBV7-2	NA	TRBJ1-1	TRBD1	TGTGCCAGCGGGGACAGGGCGAACACTGAAGCTTTCTTT	CASGDRANTEAFF
TRBV9	NA	TRBJ2-1	TRBD2	TGTGCCAGCAACCCTCTCCTAGCGGGAGTAAACAATGAGCAGTTCTTC	CASNPLLAGVNNEQFF
TRBV6-4	few	TRBJ1-1	NA	TGTGCCAGCCGGAGCAGCGTGAACACTGAAGCTTTCTTT	CASRSSVNTEAFF
TRBV20-1	NA	TRBJ2-5	NA	TGCAGTGCATTCCCCGGAGAGACCCAGTACTTC	CSAFPGETQYF
TRBV11-1	NA	TRBJ2-7	TRBD2	TGTGCCAGCAGCCGGACTAGCAGGAGCTCCTACGAGCAGTACTTC	CASSRTSRSSYEQYF
TRBV27	NA	TRBJ1-4	TRBD1	TGTGCCAGCAGTTTATTTGGGGCAGGGGGTGCTAATGAAAAACTGTTTTTT	CASSLFGAGGANEKLFF
TRBV7-7	NA	TRBJ2-2	NA	TGTGCTAGCAGCTTAGAGGTCGGCCCGGGGGTCGGGGAGCTGTTTTTT	CASSLEVGPGVGELFF
TRBV12-1	NA	TRBJ1-5	NA	TGTGCCAGCAGCCCGCAGGGGGCAAGCAATCAGCCCCAGCATTTT	CASSPQGASNQPQHF
TRBV7-2	few	TRBJ2-1	TRBD2	TGTGCCAGCAGCTTTGAACTAGCGGGAGGGCCAGATGAGCAGTTCTTC	CASSFELAGGPDEQFF
TRBV9	NA	TRBJ2-1	TRBD2	TGTGCCAGCAGCGGCGATAATGGGGGGGACTACAATGAGCAGTTCTTC	CASSGDNGGDYNEQFF
TRBV6-5	NA	TRBJ2-1	NA	TGTGCCAGCAGTCCGACAGAGGTTTTGTACAATGAGCAGTTCTTC	CASSPTEVLYNEQFF
TRBV6-1	NA	TRBJ2-7	TRBD2	TGTGCCAGCGGACTAGCCTACGAGCAGTACTTC	CASGLAYEQYF
TRBV6-6	NA	TRBJ1-2	TRBD1	TGTGCCAGCAGTTTCCCCGAGCAGGGGGGTGGCTACACCTTC	CASSFPEQGGGYTF
TRBV19	NA	TRBJ1-1	NA	TGTGCCAGTAGTATGATAAGGACAGCTGAAGCTTTCTTT	CASSMIRTAEAFF
TRBV6-1	NA	TRBJ1-2	NA	TGTGCCAGCAGTGATGGGGGGTCCTCTGTAGGCTACACCTTC	CASSDGGSSVGYTF
TRBV5-6	NA	TRBJ1-1	NA	TGTGCCAGCAGCTTGGGGGGCAGGGGCACTGAAGCTTTCTTT	CASSLGGRGTEAFF
TRBV5-8	NA	TRBJ2-1	NA	TGTGCCAGCAGCTTGGAGGTCTGGTCGGGAGCACCGAGTCGAAATGAGCAGTTCTTC	CASSLEVWSGAPSRNEQFF
TRBV9	NA	TRBJ2-7	TRBD2	TGTGCCAGCAGCGTCGGGCGGGAGGGGGGCTACGAGCAGTACTTC	CASSVGREGGYEQYF
TRBV7-9	NA	TRBJ2-3	NA	TGTGCCAGCAGCTCCGACGAGGGCCCCACAGATACGCAGTATTTT	CASSSDEGPTDTQYF
TRBV7-2	NA	TRBJ2-7	TRBD1	TGTGCCAGCAGCTTAGGCGGACAGGGATACGAGCAGTACTTC	CASSLGGQGYEQYF
TRBV11-2	NA	TRBJ2-5	TRBD2	TGTGCCAGCAGCTTTCCCCCCTGGGCGGGAGGTAAAGAGACCCAGTACTTC	CASSFPPWAGGKETQYF
TRBV7-2	NA	TRBJ2-4	TRBD2	TGTGCCAGTTCGGGGTCCGGGGGGACTACAAACATTCAGTACTTC	CASSGSGGTTNIQYF
TRBV11-3	NA	TRBJ1-1	NA	TGTGCCAGCAGCCTCATAGGGGGTACTGAAGCTTTCTTT	CASSLIGGTEAFF
TRBV18	NA	TRBJ1-5	TRBD1	TGTGCCAGCTCGGGGACAGGGGGCGCGTTTAATGGCAATCAGCCCCAGCATTTT	CASSGTGGAFNGNQPQHF
TRBV28	NA	TRBJ1-2	NA	TGTGCCAGCAGTAAAGACCCGGGGTACTATGGCTACACCTTC	CASSKDPGYYGYTF